The clone carrying this T cell receptor (beta chain) has just a few counts. Antigen unknown. The CDR3 length is 12 residues. Looked up from germline, CDR1 is SGDLS and CDR2 is YYNGEE. Trimming removed 0 bases from V and 3 bases from J, with 3 bases in between. From 5'RACE with constant-segment primers came TCR alpha and TCR beta cDNA libraries that carried sample barcodes and UMIs. From the 5' RACE reads, TCRdb called clonotypes with MiXCR, one entry per CDR3 protein. Among approximately 480,000 distinct CDR3 sequences, around a sixth were seen once, and the ten largest hold more than 9%. The source of the sample is a study of T-cell memory formation after mild COVID-19. Turning to the study itself: TCR clusters mostly belonged to single donors. Points from the study as a whole: For contracting clones, CD4+ ones sat mainly in CM and EM, CD8+ in EMRA. Whether second-wave clones peaking at day 37 were SARS-CoV-2 specific went unconfirmed.

Sample: PBMCs or a T cell subset sorted from them (not recorded which). The chain joins TRBV9 to TRBJ1-1; D remains unclear. The sequence was obtained from an adult woman who had mild COVID-19 (a few samples of this study predate the infection). Cell type and time point are not known. The CDR3 spells CASSVVDTEAFF. In nucleotides, the CDR3 is TGTGCCAGCAGCGTAGTGGACACTGAAGCTTTCTTT.